Listed below are T cell receptor beta chains from one sample, sequenced in a study of human T cells and chemical hapten exposure. TCRdb independently ran MiXCR on the RACE reads; one entry per CDR3 protein. The sample lists tens of thousands of distinct CDR3 sequences, roughly 6.7% occurring once. Sample: whole blood, taken in connection with sensitization to the hapten diphenylcyclopropenone (DPC). All receptors derive from a woman aged 25 to 39 with alopecia areata. Some clones in this sample may be carry-over from other donors' samples. Both conserved end residues are part of each CDR3. The D gene is left open where the match is weak. Size tells how often a clone was seen (once, few, many) or the class of an expanded clone, and some rows leave it out.

d_call: .; j_call: TRBJ1-2; clone_size: few; v_call: TRBV12-3/TRBV12-4; cdr3_aa: CASQWGYYGDTF; cdr3_nt: TGTGCCAGTCAGTGGGGTTACTATGGCGACACCTTC
d_call: .; j_call: TRBJ1-3; clone_size: many; v_call: TRBV7-9; cdr3_aa: CASSLAVSGVTTIYF; cdr3_nt: TGTGCCAGCAGCTTAGCGGTGTCAGGGGTGACCACCATATATTTT
d_call: .; j_call: TRBJ2-7; clone_size: many; v_call: TRBV20-1; cdr3_aa: CSANRQSYEQYF; cdr3_nt: TGCAGTGCTAACCGCCAATCCTACGAGCAGTACTTC
d_call: .; j_call: TRBJ1-2; clone_size: many; v_call: TRBV3-1; cdr3_aa: CASSQDGGGYTF; cdr3_nt: TGTGCCAGCAGCCAAGACGGTGGTGGCTACACCTTC
d_call: .; j_call: TRBJ1-4; clone_size: .; v_call: TRBV5-1; cdr3_aa: CASSLGQNEKLFF; cdr3_nt: TGCGCCAGCAGCCTTGGACAGAATGAAAAACTGTTTTTT
d_call: .; j_call: TRBJ2-5; clone_size: many; v_call: TRBV11-2; cdr3_aa: CASSLVQQETQYF; cdr3_nt: TGTGCCAGCAGCTTAGTTCAGCAAGAGACCCAGTACTTC
d_call: TRBD2; j_call: TRBJ2-3; clone_size: many; v_call: TRBV12-3/TRBV12-4; cdr3_aa: CASSSSAGGRSDTQYF; cdr3_nt: TGTGCCAGCAGTTCATCAGCGGGGGGGCGGTCAGATACGCAGTATTTT
d_call: .; j_call: TRBJ2-1; clone_size: many; v_call: TRBV3-1; cdr3_aa: CASSQDSHNEQFF; cdr3_nt: TGTGCCAGCAGCCAGGACAGTCACAATGAGCAGTTCTTC
d_call: .; j_call: TRBJ1-1; clone_size: many; v_call: TRBV30; cdr3_aa: CALDAGRGEAFF; cdr3_nt: TGTGCCCTGGACGCGGGCAGGGGTGAAGCTTTCTTT
d_call: .; j_call: TRBJ1-2; clone_size: many; v_call: TRBV28; cdr3_aa: CASSLSGYGYTF; cdr3_nt: TGTGCCAGCAGTTTATCCGGCTATGGCTACACCTTC
d_call: .; j_call: TRBJ2-3; clone_size: .; v_call: TRBV13; cdr3_aa: CASSRTKGTQYF; cdr3_nt: TGTGCCAGCAGCCGTACCAAAGGTACGCAGTATTTT